The clone carrying this T cell receptor beta chain turned up a few times. Its antigen is undetermined. One entry per CDR3 protein, called by TCRdb with MiXCR from the RACE reads. The table lists tens of thousands of distinct CDR3 sequences, roughly 12% of them singletons. Sample time point: pre-sensitization, week 0. Noted treatment: therapeutic diphenylcyclopropenone sensitization with weekly scalp DPC. The sample belongs to a study of human T cells and chemical hapten exposure. Broader study findings: After DPC sensitization, TCRs above 1 in 1000 frequency showed no change.

The source of this sequence is a young woman with alopecia areata. Some clones in this sample may be carry-over from other donors' samples. Sequences were derived from whole blood, sampled in connection with sensitization to the hapten diphenylcyclopropenone (DPC).

CDR3 coding DNA: TGCAGCGTTGACAGCCTGCGCCGCACAGATACGCAGTATTTT. It encodes CSVDSLRRTDTQYF. The V gene is TRBV29-1, the J gene TRBJ2-3; D unresolved. The V and J ends lost 3 bases and 1 base respectively, with 11 bases between them. The CDR3 sequence is 14 residues long. Germline V gives CDR1 SQVTM, CDR2 ANQGSEA.